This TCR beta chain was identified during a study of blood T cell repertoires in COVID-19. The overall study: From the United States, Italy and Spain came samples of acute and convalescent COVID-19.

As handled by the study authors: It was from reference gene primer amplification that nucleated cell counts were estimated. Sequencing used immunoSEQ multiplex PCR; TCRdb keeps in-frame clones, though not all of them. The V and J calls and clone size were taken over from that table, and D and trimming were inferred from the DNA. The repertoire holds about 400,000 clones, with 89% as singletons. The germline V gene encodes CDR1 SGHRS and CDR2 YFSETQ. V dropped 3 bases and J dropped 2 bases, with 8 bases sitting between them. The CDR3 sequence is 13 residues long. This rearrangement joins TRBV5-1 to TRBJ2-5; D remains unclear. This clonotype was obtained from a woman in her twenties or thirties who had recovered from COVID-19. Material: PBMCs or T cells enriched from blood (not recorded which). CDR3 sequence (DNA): TGCGCCAGCAGCTCGGAGCCTCAAGAGACCCAGTACTTC. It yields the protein CASSSEPQETQYF.